A single sample gave rise to the 8 T cell receptor beta chains below, sequenced in a study of human T cells and chemical hapten exposure. Using its own MiXCR run on the RACE reads, TCRdb lists one record per CDR3 protein. This sample has tens of thousands of distinct CDR3 sequences, with 8% to 13% found just once. The time point: patch test 2, 6 weeks after DPC sensitization. Sample treatment: therapeutic diphenylcyclopropenone sensitization with weekly scalp DPC. The material was whole blood, obtained in connection with sensitization to the hapten diphenylcyclopropenone (DPC). These receptors originate from a woman in her forties or fifties with alopecia areata. Some clones in this sample may be carry-over from other donors' samples.

This clonotype occurred a few times. This sequence joins TRBV30 and TRBJ1-5; TRBD1 agrees at 7 bases. The germline V gene encodes CDR1 GTSNPN and CDR2 SVGIG (reference sequence). J gave up 5 bases and V 3 bases, and 7 bases lay outside the gene matches. The CDR3 is 14 residues long. CDR3 region: CAWRTGARDQPQHF. For the CDR3, the DNA is TGTGCCTGGAGAACAGGGGCGAGGGATCAGCCCCAGCATTTT.

This clonotype occurred many times. The chain links TRBV27 to TRBJ1-5; the D is unclear. With 5 bases removed from V and 0 bases from J, the gap between germline ends came to 11 bases. This CDR3 has 15 residues. Germline assignment: CDR1 MNHEY and CDR2 SMNVEV (reference sequence). The CDR3 sequence: CASSRGLNSNQPQHF. Written as DNA, the CDR3 is TGTGCCAGCAGTAGAGGGTTAAATAGCAATCAGCCCCAGCATTTT.

J is TRBJ2-5 and V is TRBV4-1; D is ambiguous. V was trimmed by 0 bases and J by 2 bases, leaving 7 bases between them. Germline V CDR1 and CDR2: MGHRA, YSYEKL. The CDR3 consists of 14 residues. CDR3 in amino acids: CASSQDAEQETQYF. DNA of the CDR3: TGCGCCAGCAGCCAAGATGCCGAACAAGAGACCCAGTACTTC.

This clonotype was observed at least ten times. The V gene is TRBV12-3 or TRBV12-4, the J gene TRBJ1-4, with D perhaps matching TRBD1 (5 bases). V gave up 5 bases and J gave up 13 bases, with 17 bases separating them. CDR3 length: 13 amino acids. CDR3 nucleotides: TGTGCCAGCAGTACTTCCTCCCTCGGGGGACTGTTTTTT. Protein sequence: CASSTSSLGGLFF.

The chain joins TRBV15 to TRBJ1-6; TRBD1 aligns across 7 bases. With V trimmed by 3 bases and J by 8 bases, 7 bases remained unmatched. The CDR3 is made up of 15 amino acids. Germline CDR1 is LNHNV and CDR2 is YYDKDF (reference sequence). The CDR3 DNA is TGTGCCACCAGCAGCAGACAGGGAGTTGATTCACCCCTCCACTTT. Translation gives CATSSRQGVDSPLHF.

This sequence joins TRBV9 and TRBJ2-2, with TRBD2 identical over 8 bases. The V gene end was trimmed by 4 bases and the J gene end by 9 bases; junction bases not matched to a gene: 14. Germline CDR1 is SGDLS and CDR2 is YYNGEE. The CDR3 has 16 residues. The CDR3 DNA is TGTGCCAGCAGCCCACCGGGACTAGGCAGTTATAGGGAGCTGTTTTTT. It codes for CASSPPGLGSYRELFF.

This clonotype came up a few times. This rearrangement joins TRBV18 to TRBJ1-2, with TRBD1 matching over 9 bases. Germline V gene lookup returns CDR1 KGHSH and CDR2 LQKENI. CDR3 size: 16 residues. V lost 3 bases, J lost 3 bases, and 8 bases stayed unmatched. CDR3 residues: CASSPGPGQGYYGYTF. The DNA of the CDR3 is TGTGCCAGCTCACCGGGACCGGGACAGGGTTACTATGGCTACACCTTC.

In its sample, this clonotype was seen a few times. The chain links TRBV19 to TRBJ2-3; tentatively, D is TRBD2 (5 bases). The CDR3 extends over 16 amino acids. CDR1 and CDR2 from the germline V gene are LNHDA and SQIVND (reference sequence). Trimming removed 8 bases at V and 2 bases at J, with 20 bases between. The CDR3 DNA is TGTGCCAGTGCCTACTCCGCGAGCGGTCACACAGATACGCAGTATTTT. Amino acids: CASAYSASGHTDTQYF.